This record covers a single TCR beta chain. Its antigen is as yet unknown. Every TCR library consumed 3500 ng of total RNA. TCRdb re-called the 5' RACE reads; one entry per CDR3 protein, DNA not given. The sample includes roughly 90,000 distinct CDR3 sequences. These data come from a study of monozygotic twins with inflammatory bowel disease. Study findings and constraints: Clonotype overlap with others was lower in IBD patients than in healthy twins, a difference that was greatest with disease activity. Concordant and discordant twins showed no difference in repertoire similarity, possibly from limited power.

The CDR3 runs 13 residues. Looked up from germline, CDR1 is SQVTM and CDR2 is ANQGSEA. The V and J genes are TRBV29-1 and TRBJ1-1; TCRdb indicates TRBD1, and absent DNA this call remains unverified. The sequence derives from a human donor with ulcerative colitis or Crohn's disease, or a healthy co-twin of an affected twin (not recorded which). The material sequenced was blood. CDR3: CSSRDRVNTEAFF. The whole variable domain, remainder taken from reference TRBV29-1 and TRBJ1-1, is SAVISQKPSRDICQRGTSLTIQCQVDSQVTMMFWYRQQPGQSLTLIATANQGSEATYESGFVIDKFPISRPNLTFSTLTVSNMSPEDSSIYLCSSRDRVNTEAFFGQGTRLTVV.